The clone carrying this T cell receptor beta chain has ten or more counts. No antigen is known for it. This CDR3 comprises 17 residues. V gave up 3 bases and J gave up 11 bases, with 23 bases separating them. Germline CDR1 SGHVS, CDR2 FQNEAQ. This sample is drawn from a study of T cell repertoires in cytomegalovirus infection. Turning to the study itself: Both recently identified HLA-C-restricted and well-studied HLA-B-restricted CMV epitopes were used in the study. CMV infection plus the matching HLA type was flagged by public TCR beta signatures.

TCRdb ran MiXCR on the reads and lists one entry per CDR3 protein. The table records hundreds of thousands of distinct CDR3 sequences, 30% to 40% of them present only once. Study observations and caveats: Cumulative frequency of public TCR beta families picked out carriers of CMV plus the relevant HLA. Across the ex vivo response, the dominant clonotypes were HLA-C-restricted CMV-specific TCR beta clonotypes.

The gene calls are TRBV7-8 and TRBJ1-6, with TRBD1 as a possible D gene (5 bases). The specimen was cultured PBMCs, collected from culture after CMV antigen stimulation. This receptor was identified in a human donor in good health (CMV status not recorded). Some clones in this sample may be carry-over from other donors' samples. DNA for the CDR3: TGTGCCAGCAGCTTTAGGACGCCTAGGCAGGGACTTACACCCCTCCACTTT. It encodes CASSFRTPRQGLTPLHF.